This entry features one TCR beta chain sequence. From germline, CDR1 is MNHNY and CDR2 SVGAGI (reference sequence). Trimming cost V 5 bases and J 4 bases; bases outside gene matches: 4. This CDR3 is built from 14 residues. The table came from immunoSEQ multiplex PCR; TCRdb's copy has only in-frame clones and leaves some out. The sample contains 45,000 or so clones, 84% of which appear only once. This entry comes from a study of blood T cell repertoires in COVID-19. This clonotype was obtained from a human donor in a cohort sampled during active COVID-19. The chain uses TRBV6-6 and TRBJ2-1, with 8 positions matching TRBD2. Input material: peripheral blood. Written as DNA, the CDR3 is TGTGCCAGCAGTGCGGGACTAGGGTACAATGAGCAGTTCTTC. It encodes CASSAGLGYNEQFF.